This TCR beta chain was retrieved from a study of T cells in Graves' hyperthyroidism and ophthalmopathy (dated by TCRdb to between 2018 and 2021). The study in broad terms: Peripheral blood was sampled at the time of initial diagnosis, prior to any treatment. After sampling, hyperthyroidism patients received methimazole starting at 30 mg daily, and ophthalmopathy patients received high-dose intravenous methylprednisolone. The roughly 90 discovery patients were divided at random into training and test sets in a 7:3 ratio. Whether ophthalmopathy could be predicted prospectively was tested in an independent validation cohort made up of approximately 19 hyperthyroidism patients plus 17 patients who later progressed to ophthalmopathy. A discovery cohort of about a hundred patients, roughly 45 with Graves' ophthalmopathy and 55 to 60 with stable Graves' hyperthyroidism, was used to find distinguishing TCR V-J signatures. According to the paper, TCR Vbeta CDR3 sequencing was carried out on 135 peripheral blood samples, which came from under 50 ophthalmopathy, around 74 hyperthyroidism and approximately 17 progressor patients. The study also compared thyroid tissue and blood T-cell repertoires from five or six Graves' hyperthyroidism patients. General conclusions and limits of the study: Ophthalmopathy was separated from stable hyperthyroidism by a 13 V-J signature model, with about 88% sensitivity and roughly 84% specificity obtained in cross-validation and 80%/75% obtained in testing. In validation, the model predicted progression to ophthalmopathy with over 65% sensitivity and around 72% specificity, a median of 6.5 months before onset. Most expanded thyroid clonotypes (frequency above 0.001) were also detected in blood, a finding suggesting that blood repertoires may reflect thyroid immune responses. Sample size was not statistically predetermined, and blinding of investigators to group allocation was not performed.

In the ophthalmopathy patients, disease was moderately to severely active, with a Clinical Activity Score of 3 or more, a NOSPECS grade of 4 or more, and a duration of less than 3 months. Exclusion was applied to patients with uncontrolled infections, other autoimmune diseases, pregnancy or lactation. Diagnoses were established on the basis of clinical symptoms, serum thyroxine and TRAb, thyroid ultrasound, and orbital computed tomography. PBMCs were separated from about 10 ml of fresh peripheral blood using Ficoll-Paque density gradient centrifugation. Total RNA was extracted using Trizol reagent, and RNA quality was assessed on an Agilent 2100 Bioanalyzer. As for this clonotype: Its antigen is not yet known. Compared with germline, one end of the junction differs, possibly owing to a read error.

TCR beta CDR3 regions were amplified from RNA transcripts. The TCR CDR3 was subjected to a first round of RT-PCR using the HTBI primer set and the Qiagen OneStep RT-PCR kit. Libraries were constructed in a second round of multiplex PCR, after which size selection and purification were performed. The libraries were sequenced on an Illumina HiSeq2000 using paired-end 100 bp reads. In the source study's methods: SOAPnuke was used to process the raw data, removing reads that contained adapters or uncalled bases, had a mean Phred below 15, or lacked an exact match to the constant primer or identifier. High-quality paired reads were merged using COPE v1.2.5, and each unique nucleotide sequence was defined as a clonotype. MiTCR v1.1 was used to align the clonotypes against IMGT TRBV, TRBD and TRBJ reference segments. The analysis included only V-J combinations with a frequency above 0.0001, which together covered roughly 99% of the repertoires. The TCS score was defined as F50 (clonal expansion) divided by E x V (chaos), with BLOSUM62-based TCRdist calculated between CDR3 peptides within each V-J. Welch's t-statistics and random forest reduced fewer than 600 V-J features to 13, which were used in a naive Bayes classifier (R e1071). TCRdb itself trimmed the public reads at Q25 with fastp, ran MiXCR and retained productive beta chains. Merged by CDR3 protein, the rows form single entries marked with the most common genes and DNA. These V and J calls are TCRdb output, not the study's own analysis. Across this sample there are hundreds of thousands of distinct CDR3 sequences, with roughly 24% seen only once. 10% to 12% of the sample comes from the top ten.

Material: blood. This sequence originates from a woman in her twenties or thirties with Graves' ophthalmopathy.

The CDR3 region has the sequence CSARDWDRGANTEACF. DNA sequence: TGCAGTGCTAGAGATTGGGACAGGGGAGCGAACACTGAAGCTTGCTTT. The rearranged chain carries TRBV20-1 and TRBJ1-1; 10 bases in between match TRBD1. According to the germline V gene (reference sequence), CDR1 reads DFQATT and CDR2 reads SNEGSKA. The cysteine opens and the phenylalanine closes a CDR3 of 16 amino acids. Only the CDR3 part of the read is kept: 48 bases, read in frame from the first base.